The clone carrying this TCR beta chain was found once. The data derive from a study of T cell changes during pregnancy in multiple sclerosis. Assay: immunoSEQ multiplex PCR; the TCRdb copy retains only in-frame clones and omits some. The table includes some 31,000 clones, roughly 90% detected once. Losses at the gene ends were 6 bases for V and 4 bases for J; bases not matched to a gene: 6. The CDR3 runs to 13 residues. Germline loops: CDR1 LNHDA, CDR2 SQIVND (reference sequence). This specimen was CD4+ T cells from peripheral blood mononuclear cells, taken in the second trimester of pregnancy. The genes are TRBV19 and TRBJ2-7; 7 bases are a match to TRBD1. This TCR came from a female donor in good health, enrolled as a control in a pregnancy study. DNA of the CDR3: TGTGCCAGTAGCAGACAGGGAACTTACGAGCAGTACTTC. This sequence encodes CASSRQGTYEQYF.